This T cell receptor (beta chain) was sequenced during a study of CD8 T cells in Susac syndrome. The CDR3 is 12 residues long. The germline CDR1 and CDR2 sequences are DFQATT and SNEGSKA (reference sequence). It was with random hexamers that roughly 0.45 to 1 ug RNA was reverse transcribed. One entry per CDR3 protein results from TCRdb running MiXCR on the immunoSEQ multiplex PCR reads. The sample has under 95,000 distinct CDR3 sequences; 90% to 95% are singletons. In the case of this clonotype: Sequence at one end of the junction differs from germline and may be a read error.

Sequencing used CD4+ T cells from PBMCs. This TCR derives from a human donor with Susac syndrome. The chain uses TRBV20-1 and TRBJ2-1; a possible D gene is TRBD2 (5 bases). The CDR3 DNA reads TGCAGCCGACGCGGGTCCTTCAATGAGCAGTTCTTC. Translating gives CSRRGSFNEQFF.